This T cell receptor (beta chain) was captured in a study of post-analysis software for immune sequencing data. Study background: Several disease courses (relapsing-remitting, secondary progressive and progressive-relapsing) of multiple sclerosis were included.

The germline CDR1 and CDR2 sequences are LNHDA and SQIVND (reference sequence). The CDR3 has 16 residues. Unique molecular identifiers were built into the TCR beta cDNA libraries. Out of 1 to 10 million T cells, some 480,000 cDNA molecules were generated. TCRdb reprocessed the PCR reads via MiXCR and lists one record per CDR3 protein. The sample gives about 200,000 distinct CDR3 sequences, 29% of which show up once; about 3.7% is in the top ten. Findings of the study overall: F measure clustering grouped samples strongly by preparation batch. Higher frequency in patients than in controls was seen for about five TRBV segments, with TRBV5-6, TRBV5-1 and TRBV20-1 among them.

A remark on this clonotype: Its antigen is not known. Its ends do not fully match the called genes, so a read error is possible.

Sequences were obtained from blood. The TCR originated in a girl aged 2-17 years with multiple sclerosis. The chain has TRBV19 and TRBJ1-5; the match to TRBD1 covers 7 bases. CDR3 region: CASSPSGTASNQPKHF. The CDR3 nucleotides read TGTGCCAGTAGCCCTTCCGGGACAGCAAGCAATCAGCCCAAGCATTTT.